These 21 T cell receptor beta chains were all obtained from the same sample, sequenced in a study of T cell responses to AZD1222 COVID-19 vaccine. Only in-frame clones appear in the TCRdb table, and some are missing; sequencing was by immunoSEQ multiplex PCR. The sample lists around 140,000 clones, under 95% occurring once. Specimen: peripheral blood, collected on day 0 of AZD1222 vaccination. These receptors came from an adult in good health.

CDR3 region: CASSTPPGLRERTEAFF. The DNA for the CDR3 is TGTGCCAGTAGTACACCACCCGGATTACGCGAACGCACTGAAGCTTTCTTT. This rearrangement joins TRBV19 to TRBJ1-1; D is undetermined. This CDR3 contains 17 residues. Germline values: CDR1 LNHDA, CDR2 SQIVND (reference sequence). V lost 4 bases to trimming and J lost 4 bases, with 22 bases between them.

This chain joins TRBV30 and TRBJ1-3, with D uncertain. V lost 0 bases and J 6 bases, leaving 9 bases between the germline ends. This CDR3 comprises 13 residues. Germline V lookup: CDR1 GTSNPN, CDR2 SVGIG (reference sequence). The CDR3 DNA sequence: TGTGCCTGGAGTGTATTCGCAGAAAACACCATATATTTT. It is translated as CAWSVFAENTIYF.

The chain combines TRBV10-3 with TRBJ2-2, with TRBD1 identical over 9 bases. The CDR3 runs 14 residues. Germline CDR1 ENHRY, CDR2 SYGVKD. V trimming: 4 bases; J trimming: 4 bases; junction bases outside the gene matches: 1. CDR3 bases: TGTGCCATCAGTGGGACAGGGGTCACCGGGGAGCTGTTTTTT. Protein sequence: CAISGTGVTGELFF.

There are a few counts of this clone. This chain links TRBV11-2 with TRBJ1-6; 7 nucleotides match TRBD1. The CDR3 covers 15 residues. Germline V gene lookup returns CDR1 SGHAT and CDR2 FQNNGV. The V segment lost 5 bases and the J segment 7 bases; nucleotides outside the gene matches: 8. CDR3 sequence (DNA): TGTGCCAGCAGCCCCCAAACGGGACAGAATTCACCCCTCCACTTT. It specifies CASSPQTGQNSPLHF.

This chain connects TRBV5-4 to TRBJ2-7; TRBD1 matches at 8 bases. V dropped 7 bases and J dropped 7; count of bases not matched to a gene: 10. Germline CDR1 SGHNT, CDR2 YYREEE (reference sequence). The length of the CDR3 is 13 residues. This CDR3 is CASGRQGAGEQYF. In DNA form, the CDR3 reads TGTGCCAGCGGTCGGCAGGGGGCAGGGGAGCAGTACTTC.

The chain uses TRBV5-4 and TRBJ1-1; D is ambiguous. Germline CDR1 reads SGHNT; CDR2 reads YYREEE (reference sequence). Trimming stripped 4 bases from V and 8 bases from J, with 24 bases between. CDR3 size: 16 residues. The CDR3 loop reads CASSLRYGLGHSEAFF. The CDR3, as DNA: TGTGCCAGCAGCCTAAGATACGGCCTCGGGCACTCCGAAGCTTTCTTT.

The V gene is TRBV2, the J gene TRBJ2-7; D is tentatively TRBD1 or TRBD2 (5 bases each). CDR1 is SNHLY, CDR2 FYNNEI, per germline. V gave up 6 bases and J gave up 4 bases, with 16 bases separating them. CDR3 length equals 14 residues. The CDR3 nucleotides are TGTGCCAGCAGGACAGTTCTGGCGGGTTACGAGCAGTACTTC. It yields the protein CASRTVLAGYEQYF.

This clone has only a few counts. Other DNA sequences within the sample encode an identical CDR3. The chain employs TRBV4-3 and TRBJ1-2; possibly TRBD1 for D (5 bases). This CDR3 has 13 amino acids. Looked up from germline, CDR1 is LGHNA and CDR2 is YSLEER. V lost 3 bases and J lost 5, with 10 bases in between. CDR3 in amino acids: CASSQGVGYGYTF. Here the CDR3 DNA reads TGCGCCAGCAGCCAGGGGGTTGGGTATGGCTACACCTTC.

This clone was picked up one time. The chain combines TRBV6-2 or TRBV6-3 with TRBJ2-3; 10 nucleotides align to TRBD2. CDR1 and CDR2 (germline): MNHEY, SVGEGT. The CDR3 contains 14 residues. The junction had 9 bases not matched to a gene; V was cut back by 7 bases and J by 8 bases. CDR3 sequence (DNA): TGTGCCAGCACCCCACTAGCGGGGCAGCCTACGCAGTATTTT. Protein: CASTPLAGQPTQYF.

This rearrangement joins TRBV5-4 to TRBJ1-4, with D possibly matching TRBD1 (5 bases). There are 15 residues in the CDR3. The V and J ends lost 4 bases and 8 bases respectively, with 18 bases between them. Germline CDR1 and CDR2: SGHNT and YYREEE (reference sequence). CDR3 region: CASSPGKTGTEKLFF. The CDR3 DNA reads TGTGCCAGCAGCCCCGGGAAGACCGGGACGGAAAAACTGTTTTTT.

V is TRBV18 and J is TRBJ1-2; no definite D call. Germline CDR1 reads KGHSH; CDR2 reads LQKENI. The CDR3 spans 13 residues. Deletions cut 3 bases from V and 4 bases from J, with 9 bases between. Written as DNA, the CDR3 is TGTGCCAGCTCACCCGGGTCCTCCTATGGCTACACCTTC. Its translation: CASSPGSSYGYTF.

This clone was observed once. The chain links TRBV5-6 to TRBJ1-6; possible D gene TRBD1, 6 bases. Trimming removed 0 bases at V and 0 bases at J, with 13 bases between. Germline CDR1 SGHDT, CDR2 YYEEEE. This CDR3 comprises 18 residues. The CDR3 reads CASSLVVGGLSYNSPLHF. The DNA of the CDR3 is TGTGCCAGCAGCTTGGTAGTCGGGGGCCTCTCCTATAATTCACCCCTCCACTTT. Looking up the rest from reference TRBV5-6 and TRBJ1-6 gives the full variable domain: DAGVTQSPTHLIKTRGQQVTLRCSPKSGHDTVSWYQQALGQGPQFIFQYYEEEERQRGNFPDRFSGHQFPNYSSELNVNALLLGDSALYLCASSLVVGGLSYNSPLHFGNGTRLTVT.

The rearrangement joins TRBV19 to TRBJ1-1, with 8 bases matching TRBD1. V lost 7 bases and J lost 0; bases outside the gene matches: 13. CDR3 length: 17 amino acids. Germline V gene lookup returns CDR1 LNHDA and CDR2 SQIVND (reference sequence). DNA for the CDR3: TGTGCCAGTACCAATCAGGGGGCAAAGATAATGAACACTGAAGCTTTCTTT. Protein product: CASTNQGAKIMNTEAFF.

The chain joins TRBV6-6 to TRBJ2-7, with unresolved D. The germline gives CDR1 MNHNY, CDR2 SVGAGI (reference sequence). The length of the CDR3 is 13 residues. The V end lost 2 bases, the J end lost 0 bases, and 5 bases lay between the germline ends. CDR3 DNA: TGTGCCAGCAGTTACATGGACTCCTACGAGCAGTACTTC. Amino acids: CASSYMDSYEQYF.

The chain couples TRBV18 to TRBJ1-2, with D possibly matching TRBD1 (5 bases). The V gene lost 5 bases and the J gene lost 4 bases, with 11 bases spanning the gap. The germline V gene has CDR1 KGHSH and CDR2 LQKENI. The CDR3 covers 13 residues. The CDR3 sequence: CASSGRAGYGYTF. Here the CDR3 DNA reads TGTGCCAGCTCAGGCAGGGCCGGCTATGGCTACACCTTC.

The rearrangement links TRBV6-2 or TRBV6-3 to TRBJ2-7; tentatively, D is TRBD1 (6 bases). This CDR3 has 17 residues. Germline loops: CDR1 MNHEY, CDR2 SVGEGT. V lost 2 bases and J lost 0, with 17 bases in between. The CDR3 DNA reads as TGTGCCAGCAGTTACCCAAGAGGGGGAATAACCTCCTACGAGCAGTACTTC. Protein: CASSYPRGGITSYEQYF.

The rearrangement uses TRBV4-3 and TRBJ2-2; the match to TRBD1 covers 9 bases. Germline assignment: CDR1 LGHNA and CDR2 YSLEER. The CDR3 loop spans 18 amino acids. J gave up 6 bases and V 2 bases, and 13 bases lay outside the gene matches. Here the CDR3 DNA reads TGCGCCAGCAGCCAATATTACAGGGGGCTTGGAGATGCCGGGGAGCTGTTTTTT. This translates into CASSQYYRGLGDAGELFF.

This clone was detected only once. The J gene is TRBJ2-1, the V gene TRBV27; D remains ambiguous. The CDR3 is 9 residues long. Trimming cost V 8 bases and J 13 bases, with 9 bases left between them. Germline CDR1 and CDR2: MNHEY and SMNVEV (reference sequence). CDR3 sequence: CASGYPQFF. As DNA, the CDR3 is TGTGCCAGCGGTTATCCCCAGTTCTTC.

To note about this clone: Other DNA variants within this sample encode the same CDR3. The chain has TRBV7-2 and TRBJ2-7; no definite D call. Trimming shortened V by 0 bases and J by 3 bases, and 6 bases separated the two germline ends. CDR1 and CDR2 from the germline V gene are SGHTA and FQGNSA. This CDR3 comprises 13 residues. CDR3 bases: TGTGCCAGCAGCTTAGCTAGAAGCTACGAGCAGTACTTC. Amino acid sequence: CASSLARSYEQYF.

CDR3 sequence reads: CASSRLLRTDTQYF. In DNA form, the CDR3 reads TGTGCCAGCTCTAGACTACTCCGCACAGATACGCAGTATTTT. J is TRBJ2-3 and V is TRBV2; TRBD2 might be the D (5 bases). CDR1 and CDR2 (germline): SNHLY, FYNNEI. Trimming shortened V by 8 bases and J by 1 base, and 13 bases separated the two germline ends. The CDR3 contains 14 residues.

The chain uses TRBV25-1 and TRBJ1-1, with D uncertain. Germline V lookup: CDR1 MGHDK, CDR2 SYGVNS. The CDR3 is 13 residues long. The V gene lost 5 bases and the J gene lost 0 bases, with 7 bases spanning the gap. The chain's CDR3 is CASSNIMNTEAFF. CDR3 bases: TGTGCCAGCAGTAACATTATGAACACTGAAGCTTTCTTT.